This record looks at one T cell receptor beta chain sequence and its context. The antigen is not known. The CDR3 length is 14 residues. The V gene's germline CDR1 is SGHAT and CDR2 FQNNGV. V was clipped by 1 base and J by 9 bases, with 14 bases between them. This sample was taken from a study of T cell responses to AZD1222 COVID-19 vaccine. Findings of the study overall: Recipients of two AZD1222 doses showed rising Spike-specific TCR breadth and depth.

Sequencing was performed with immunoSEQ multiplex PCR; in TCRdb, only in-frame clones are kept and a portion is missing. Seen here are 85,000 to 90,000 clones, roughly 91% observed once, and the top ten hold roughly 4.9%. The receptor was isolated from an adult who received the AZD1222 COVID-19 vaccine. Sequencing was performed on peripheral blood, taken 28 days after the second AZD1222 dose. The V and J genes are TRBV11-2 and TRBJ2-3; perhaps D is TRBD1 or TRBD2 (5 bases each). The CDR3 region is CASSLVVGAVTQYF. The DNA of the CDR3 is TGTGCCAGCAGCTTAGTGGTCGGGGCAGTCACGCAGTATTTT.